Listed below are T cell receptor beta chains from one sample, sequenced in a study of T cells in tuberculosis. Sequencing used immunoSEQ multiplex PCR; TCRdb keeps in-frame clones, though not all of them. The sample includes approximately 22,000 clones, about 85% of them seen just once. The sequencing here drew on PBMCs, taken at tuberculosis diagnosis. All receptors come from an adult with tuberculosis. Both conserved end residues are part of each CDR3. A D gene is named only where the DNA matches it firmly. Clone size appears in some rows only: once, few, many, or a class for an expanded clone.

>TRBJ1-1|TRBD1|NA|TRBV6-5
TGTGCCAGCAGACGACTCATGACAGGGAAGGCTGAAGCTTTCTTT
CASRRLMTGKAEAFF
>TRBJ2-3|NA|once|TRBV10-3
TGTGCCATCCTGGGGCGGGGGCCAACAGATACGCAGTATTTT
CAILGRGPTDTQYF
>TRBJ2-3|TRBD2|NA|TRBV7-3
TGTGCCAGCAGCCCGTTAGCGGGCGACAGACATACGCAGTATTTT
CASSPLAGDRHTQYF
>TRBJ1-5|TRBD1|NA|TRBV28
TGTGCCAGCAGCCAGCGGGACAGGGGTTTTTGTGATTTT
CASSQRDRGFCDF
>TRBJ2-7|NA|NA|TRBV10-3
TGTGCCATCACTGAGGACAACTCCTACGAGCAGTACTTC
CAITEDNSYEQYF
>TRBJ1-2|NA|NA|TRBV7-2
TGTGCCAGCAGCCCAAGGACAGATCTTTATGGCTACACCTTC
CASSPRTDLYGYTF
>TRBJ2-7|TRBD2|few|TRBV27
TGTGCCAGCAGTCGAACTAGCGGTGAGCAGTACTTC
CASSRTSGEQYF
>TRBJ1-2|TRBD1|NA|TRBV6-6
TGTGCCAGCAGTTACCCTCCGGGACAGGGAAGAGGCTACACCTTC
CASSYPPGQGRGYTF
>TRBJ2-1|TRBD2|NA|TRBV19
TGTGCCAGTAGTATAGGAGCGGGGGGCCTTTGGGATGAGCAGTTCTTC
CASSIGAGGLWDEQFF
>TRBJ1-1|NA|NA|TRBV7-3
TGTGCCAGCAGCTTAACCTCAGGGAACACTGAAGCTTTCTTT
CASSLTSGNTEAFF
>TRBJ1-1|TRBD1|medium-sized|TRBV10-3
TGTGCCATCAGTGGGGACGACAGGGGGCGGACTGAAGCTTTCTTT
CAISGDDRGRTEAFF
>TRBJ2-7|NA|NA|TRBV27
TGTGCCAGCAGTCTCGGCGCGGGCTACGAGCAGTACTTC
CASSLGAGYEQYF
>TRBJ1-3|NA|NA|TRBV11-2
TGTGCCAGCAGCCAGTCCACCTCTGGAAACACCATATATTTT
CASSQSTSGNTIYF
>TRBJ1-5|NA|medium-sized|TRBV4-2
TGTGCCAGCAGCCAGCCTCTTGAGCCTGGCAATCAGCCCCAGCATTTT
CASSQPLEPGNQPQHF
>TRBJ1-2|NA|NA|TRBV6-1
TGTGCCAGCATGCCCTTGGGAGCCAACTATGGCTACACCTTC
CASMPLGANYGYTF
>TRBJ1-2|NA|NA|TRBV19
TGTGCCAGTAGTACTGGAGGAGGCTACACCTTC
CASSTGGGYTF
>TRBJ2-4|NA|NA|TRBV5-1
TGCGCCAGCAGCTTGGGGACTTACAGGGCCGTGGACATTCAGTACTTC
CASSLGTYRAVDIQYF
>TRBJ2-7|NA|NA|TRBV19
TGTGCCAGTAGTAGTCCGGGAGCGACCTACGAGCAGTACTTC
CASSSPGATYEQYF
>TRBJ1-2|NA|once|TRBV25-1
TGTGCCAGCGGGGAATTATATGGCTACACCTTC
CASGELYGYTF
>TRBJ2-7|TRBD2|NA|TRBV19
TGTGCCAGTAGTGAGACTAGCGGGGAGTCCTACGAGCAGTACTTC
CASSETSGESYEQYF
>TRBJ2-2|NA|NA|TRBV4-3
TGCGCCAGCAGCCTCACACTGGGCGAGACCGGGGAGCTGTTTTTT
CASSLTLGETGELFF
>TRBJ1-2|NA|NA|TRBV27
TGTGCCAGCAGTTTGAGTGTTAGGGGCAGCTATGGCTACACCTTC
CASSLSVRGSYGYTF
>TRBJ2-5|NA|NA|TRBV5-6
TGTGCCAGCAGCTTGGGGGCACCTCGGTACCAAGAGACCCAGTACTTC
CASSLGAPRYQETQYF
>TRBJ2-3|TRBD2|once|TRBV9
TGTGCCAGCAGCCTCGGGGGGGTGACGCAGTATTTT
CASSLGGVTQYF
>TRBJ2-7|NA|NA|TRBV19
TGTGCCAGTAGTCCGTCGACAGGATCCTCCTACGAGCAGTACTTC
CASSPSTGSSYEQYF
>TRBJ2-1|TRBD1|NA|TRBV30
TGTGCCTGGAAGGGGACAGGGGAGAGTGAGCAGTTCTTC
CAWKGTGESEQFF
>TRBJ1-4|NA|NA|TRBV5-5
TGTGCCAGCAGCTCTCTCGGGGGTGAAAAACTGTTTTTT
CASSSLGGEKLFF
>TRBJ2-1|TRBD1|NA|TRBV11-2
TGTGCCAGCAGCGGGACCGGGACAGGGACCAATGAGCAGTTCTTC
CASSGTGTGTNEQFF
>TRBJ2-7|TRBD1|NA|TRBV5-1
TGCGCCAGCAGCTTGGACGGTGGACAGGGCTACGAGCAGTACTTC
CASSLDGGQGYEQYF
>TRBJ1-6|NA|NA|TRBV27
TGTGCCAGCAGTTTAAGGTCAGGAAATTCACCCCTCCACTTT
CASSLRSGNSPLHF
>TRBJ2-7|TRBD1|NA|TRBV6-5
TGTGCCAGCAGTGACAGGGAATGGGCCTACGAGCAGTACTTC
CASSDREWAYEQYF
>TRBJ2-3|NA|NA|TRBV10-3
TGTGCCATCAGTGGACAGGGCACAGATACGCAGTATTTT
CAISGQGTDTQYF
>TRBJ1-1|NA|NA|TRBV7-2
TGTGCCAGCAGCAATCGGCGGGGCACTGAAGCTTTCTTT
CASSNRRGTEAFF
>TRBJ2-7|NA|NA|TRBV4-1
TGCGCCAGCAGCCAAGCGGGAGTTGAAACCTACGAGCAGTACTTC
CASSQAGVETYEQYF
>TRBJ2-2|NA|NA|TRBV11-2
TGTGCCAGCAGCCGGACAGCCGGGGAGCTGTTTTTT
CASSRTAGELFF
>TRBJ1-1|TRBD1|NA|TRBV30
TGTGCCTGGACCCCGGTCGGGGCAGGGGGCACTGAAGCTTTCTTT
CAWTPVGAGGTEAFF
>TRBJ1-2|NA|once|TRBV9
TGTGCCAGCAGCGTACCGGGGGTCGATGGCTACACCTTC
CASSVPGVDGYTF
>TRBJ2-1|NA|NA|TRBV7-3
TGTGCCAGCAGCCGCCGGGATCGTAATGAGCAGTTCTTC
CASSRRDRNEQFF
>TRBJ2-3|TRBD2|NA|TRBV15
TGTGCCACCAGCAGAGAGTTTCTGAGCGGGGGGACTAGCACAGATACGCAGTATTTT
CATSREFLSGGTSTDTQYF
>TRBJ2-5|TRBD2|once|TRBV5-1
TGCGCCAGCAGCTTGGCTGGCCTAGCGGACTGGCCCCAGTACTTC
CASSLAGLADWPQYF
>TRBJ1-5|TRBD1|few|TRBV2
TGTGCCAGCACACTGGGGGACAGGAACTATCAGCCCCAGCATTTT
CASTLGDRNYQPQHF
>TRBJ1-2|TRBD1|NA|TRBV29-1
TGCAGCGGTAGACAGGGGGCAGGTGGCTACACCTTC
CSGRQGAGGYTF
>TRBJ1-1|NA|NA|TRBV11-3
TGTGCCAGCAGCTTAGGTCCCGGGACTGAAGCTTTCTTT
CASSLGPGTEAFF
>TRBJ2-3|TRBD2|NA|TRBV7-3
TGTGCCAGCAGCCAGGGACTAGTCACAGATACGCAGTATTTT
CASSQGLVTDTQYF
>TRBJ2-7|TRBD1|NA|TRBV19
TGTGCCAGTAGGAGCAGGGGGCAGGACGAGCAGTACTTC
CASRSRGQDEQYF
>TRBJ1-1|NA|medium-sized|TRBV2
TGTGCCAGCAGTGAAGCAGCGGGGGCGAACACTGAAGCTTTCTTT
CASSEAAGANTEAFF
>TRBJ1-1|NA|once|TRBV5-4
TGTGCCAGCAGCTTGGACAGGGTGGACACTGAAGCTTTCTTT
CASSLDRVDTEAFF
>TRBJ2-5|TRBD1|NA|TRBV10-1
TGCGCCAGCAGTGAGTCCGGAGGACAGGGGAAAGAGACCCAGTACTTC
CASSESGGQGKETQYF
>TRBJ2-1|NA|NA|TRBV27
TGTGCCAGCAGTTTATCGTGGCCAAATGAGCAGTTCTTC
CASSLSWPNEQFF
>TRBJ2-1|NA|NA|TRBV2
TGTGCCAGCAGTGAAGAGCCTAGCGTCCCCTACAATGAGCAGTTCTTC
CASSEEPSVPYNEQFF
>TRBJ2-1|TRBD1|once|TRBV6-5
TGTGCCAGCAGTTACGAAGGGGGCTTGGTACGGGAGCAGTTCTTC
CASSYEGGLVREQFF
>TRBJ1-1|TRBD1|large|TRBV10-3
TGTGCCATCAGTGACCCCAGGGGGCTAGCTTTCTTT
CAISDPRGLAFF
>TRBJ1-3|NA|NA|TRBV6-1
TGTGCCAGCAGTGGGAGGACGGGGGGCGAGAACACCATATATTTT
CASSGRTGGENTIYF
>TRBJ1-1|NA|NA|TRBV27
TGTGCCAGCGGCGAGGGGGATTGGGACACTGAAGCTTTCTTT
CASGEGDWDTEAFF
>TRBJ2-1|TRBD1|NA|TRBV5-4
TGTGCCAGCAGCTCCACGGGACAGGGGGCCAATGAGCAGTTCTTC
CASSSTGQGANEQFF
>TRBJ2-7|NA|NA|TRBV5-1
TGCGCCAGCAGCCCATTTACCACAACCTACGAGCAGTACTTC
CASSPFTTTYEQYF
>TRBJ2-2|NA|NA|TRBV9
TGTGCCAGCAGCGTAGATCCGGCCAGGTTAGACACCGGGGAGCTGTTTTTT
CASSVDPARLDTGELFF
>TRBJ1-5|NA|NA|TRBV28
TGTGCCAGCAGTTCCGTTCAGGGGAATCAGCCCCAGCATTTT
CASSSVQGNQPQHF
>TRBJ2-3|TRBD2|once|TRBV2
TGTGCCAGCAGTGATACTAGCGGCACAGATACGCAGTATTTT
CASSDTSGTDTQYF
>TRBJ1-5|NA|NA|TRBV19
TGTGCCAGTAGTATAGACAGGGCCGTTCAGCCCCAGCATTTT
CASSIDRAVQPQHF